The 7 T cell receptor beta chains below all came from one sample that was sequenced in a study of monozygotic twins with cystic fibrosis. The method was immunoSEQ multiplex PCR; TCRdb's version includes in-frame clones alone and lacks a portion of them. This table holds about 25,000 clones, less than 95% found once. The sample was blood. All receptors come from a girl aged 2 to 10 with cystic fibrosis.

This clone was recorded only once. The V gene is TRBV11-2, the J gene TRBJ2-7; TRBD1 might be the D (6 bases). V shed 4 bases and J shed 4 bases, with 17 bases lying between them. CDR1 is SGHAT, CDR2 FQNNGV, per germline. The CDR3 is 15 amino acids. Written as DNA, the CDR3 is TGTGCCAGCAGCTCGAACCCGGGACACTTTTACGAGCAGTACTTC. Protein sequence: CASSSNPGHFYEQYF.

The V and J genes are TRBV5-4 and TRBJ2-5, with TRBD2 identical over 10 bases. CDR1 and CDR2 (germline): SGHNT, YYREEE (reference sequence). V shed 1 base and J 2 bases; nucleotides not matched to a gene: 2. The CDR3 loop spans 15 amino acids. CDR3 nucleotides: TGTGCCAGCAGCTTGACACTAGCGGGACAAGAGACCCAGTACTTC. It specifies CASSLTLAGQETQYF.

The chain combines TRBV20-1 with TRBJ2-3; no clear D. The ends were cut back, 8 bases at V and 0 bases at J, with 6 bases in the middle. The CDR3 spans 11 residues. CDR1 is DFQATT and CDR2 is SNEGSKA in the germline V gene (reference sequence). The CDR3: CSFPSTDTQYF. The CDR3 region has the DNA TGCAGTTTCCCGAGCACAGATACGCAGTATTTT.

This clone turned up a few times. The V gene is TRBV9, the J gene TRBJ1-1; tentatively, D is TRBD1 (5 bases). Germline CDR1 SGDLS, CDR2 YYNGEE. V was pared by 0 bases and J by 1 base, with 10 bases between. CDR3 size: 15 residues. The DNA of the CDR3 is TGTGCCAGCAGCGTAGAGGGGCTGGGGAACACTGAAGCTTTCTTT. Protein product: CASSVEGLGNTEAFF.

V gene TRBV4-2 combines with J gene TRBJ2-7; 8 nucleotides align to TRBD1. CDR1 LGHNA and CDR2 YNFKEQ come from the germline V gene. This CDR3 has 18 residues. The V and J ends lost 3 bases and 3 bases, in that order; junction bases with no gene match: 16. In nucleotides, the CDR3 is TGTGCCAGCAGCCAGTCACAGGGGGACGAGATAGGGCTCTACGAGCAGTACTTC. Amino acids: CASSQSQGDEIGLYEQYF.

The genes are TRBV7-2 and TRBJ2-3; TRBD2 might be the D (6 bases). The CDR3 extends over 15 amino acids. Trimming removed 2 bases from V and 2 bases from J, with 11 bases in between. Germline CDR1 and CDR2: SGHTA and FQGNSA. CDR3 in amino acids: CASSLRRDPTDTQYF. In DNA, the CDR3 is TGTGCCAGCAGCTTAAGGCGGGATCCCACAGATACGCAGTATTTT.

V usage is TRBV12-2 and J usage is TRBJ1-6. TRBV12-2 is a recognized pseudogene. This CDR3 contains 17 residues. CDR3 coding DNA: TGTGCAAGTCGCTTGAGGCAAGCAACCTCCTATAATTCACCCCTCCACTTT. Protein: CASRLRQATSYNSPLHF.